The clone carrying this T cell receptor (beta chain) was seen a handful of times. CDR3 size: 12 residues. Germline V gene data show CDR1 as SGHAT and CDR2 as FQNNGV. Trimming cost V 2 bases and J 6 bases, with 8 bases left between them. The data were obtained in a study of early T cells in non-severe SARS-CoV-2 infection. TCRdb reprocessed the 5' RACE reads via MiXCR and lists one record per CDR3 protein. In the table there are tens of thousands of distinct CDR3 sequences, around a tenth of which are singletons. The sequence came from an adult who was a healthcare worker with PCR-confirmed SARS-CoV-2 infection or an uninfected control (not recorded which). Here the sequenced sample was whole blood, taken at baseline. The V and J genes are TRBV11-2 and TRBJ2-7, with D maybe TRBD2 (6 bases). CDR3 sequence: CASSLSGVEQYF. DNA for the CDR3: TGTGCCAGCAGCTTATCGGGGGTCGAGCAGTACTTC.